This T cell receptor beta chain was obtained from a study of cytomegalovirus exposure and HLA in healthy donors. Across the whole study: There were 117 million unique TCR beta sequences, drawn from about 190 million T cells, in an earlier analysis. Study-wide findings and caveats: Solely CMV serostatus was available to characterize immune exposure. TCR beta V segments were, for the most part, productive about 90% or about 30% of the time in an earlier analysis.

With 60 Vbeta and 13 Jbeta primers, the PCR was carried out. Produced via immunoSEQ multiplex PCR; TCRdb's table is partial and in-frame only. The sample records tens of thousands of clones, over 70% being singletons. In its sample, this clone was seen a few times. The antigen is undetermined. This sequence was found in a male donor in good health and CMV-seropositive. The sequenced material came from PBMCs.

In nucleotides, the CDR3 is TGCGCCAGCAGCCAAGGCGCAGGGTCGAATACTAATGAAAAACTGTTTTTT. Amino acid sequence: CASSQGAGSNTNEKLFF. J is TRBJ1-4 and V is TRBV4-3; TRBD1 might be the D (5 bases). With 1 base removed from V and 2 bases from J, the gap between germline ends came to 14 bases. The CDR3 is 17 residues long. The germline V gene has CDR1 LGHNA and CDR2 YSLEER.